This is a list of T cell receptor beta chains from one sample in a study of blood T cell repertoires in COVID-19. Sequencing was performed with immunoSEQ multiplex PCR; in TCRdb, only in-frame clones are kept and a portion is missing. Of tens of thousands of clones in the sample, about 86% are singletons; the top ten hold 28%. The sequencing sample was made of peripheral blood. Every receptor here comes from a man in his sixties or seventies with acute or convalescent COVID-19. The CDR3 runs from the conserved cysteine through the conserved F or W. A D gene is named only where the DNA matches it firmly. Clone sizes are given selectively: once, few, many, or a class where the clone is expanded.

.,TRBJ2-5,.,TRBV6-5,CASTKNRVQETQYF,TGTGCCAGCACCAAAAACAGGGTCCAAGAGACCCAGTACTTC
.,TRBJ1-5,.,TRBV19,CASKLRGNQPQHF,TGTGCCAGTAAGTTACGGGGCAATCAGCCCCAGCATTTT
TRBD1,TRBJ2-7,.,TRBV27,CASSPNRDSFPYEQYF,TGTGCCAGCAGTCCTAACCGGGACAGCTTTCCCTACGAGCAGTACTTC
.,TRBJ1-2,.,TRBV6-5,CASRLTGFNGYTF,TGTGCCAGCAGACTAACAGGTTTTAATGGCTACACCTTC
.,TRBJ1-4,.,TRBV4-2,CASSQDILGVISRGNEKLFF,TGTGCCAGCAGCCAAGACATATTAGGGGTGATTAGCAGGGGTAATGAAAAACTGTTTTTT
TRBD1,TRBJ1-3,.,TRBV7-2,CASTQGGRNTIYF,TGTGCCAGCACCCAGGGGGGAAGAAACACCATATATTTT
.,TRBJ2-2,.,TRBV6-6,CASSYSGATGELFF,TGTGCCAGCAGTTACTCGGGAGCCACCGGGGAGCTGTTTTTT
TRBD2,TRBJ2-5,few,TRBV13,CASSRLAGGPGETQYF,TGTGCCAGCAGCCGACTAGCGGGAGGGCCAGGAGAGACCCAGTACTTC
.,TRBJ2-5,once,TRBV5-5,CASSWRPSETQYF,TGTGCCAGCAGCTGGAGACCGTCGGAGACCCAGTACTTC
TRBD1,TRBJ1-2,.,TRBV9,CASSVAGQGYGYTF,TGTGCCAGCAGCGTAGCGGGACAGGGCTATGGCTACACCTTC
TRBD2,TRBJ2-1,.,TRBV28,CASSFGGRGGFF,TGTGCCAGCAGTTTCGGCGGGCGGGGGGGGTTCTTC
TRBD1,TRBJ1-2,.,TRBV5-6,CASSPSPTGAYGYTF,TGTGCCAGCAGCCCGTCCCCGACAGGGGCCTACGGCTACACCTTC
.,TRBJ1-5,once,TRBV12-5,CASGLGSQPQHF,TGTGCTAGTGGTCTCGGGAGTCAGCCCCAGCATTTT
.,TRBJ1-4,.,TRBV27,CASSLGMDNEKLFF,TGTGCCAGCAGCCTCGGGATGGATAATGAAAAACTGTTTTTT
TRBD2,TRBJ2-1,.,TRBV9,CASSVEVRAGGARQFF,TGTGCCAGCAGCGTAGAAGTACGGGCGGGAGGGGCACGGCAGTTCTTC
.,TRBJ1-5,.,TRBV23-1,CASSQSKGGDQPQHF,TGCGCCAGCAGTCAATCGAAAGGGGGGGATCAGCCCCAGCATTTT
.,TRBJ1-2,.,TRBV14,CASSPQQGYFDGYTF,TGTGCCAGCAGCCCACAACAGGGTTACTTTGATGGCTACACCTTC
.,TRBJ2-1,.,TRBV10-3,CAISESAYNEQFF,TGTGCCATCAGTGAGTCCGCGTACAATGAGCAGTTCTTC
.,TRBJ1-2,.,TRBV30,CAWTETRGGRYTF,TGTGCCTGGACCGAAACTCGGGGAGGGAGGTACACCTTC
.,TRBJ1-2,.,TRBV25-1,CASSEYQGSGYTF,TGTGCCAGCAGTGAATACCAGGGTAGCGGCTACACCTTC
TRBD1,TRBJ1-1,.,TRBV29-1,CSVGTGGSIDTEAFF,TGCAGCGTCGGTACAGGGGGCTCGATCGACACTGAAGCTTTCTTT
TRBD1,TRBJ1-2,.,TRBV5-4,CASSQPTGGTDNYGYTF,TGTGCCAGCAGCCAACCGACGGGTGGGACAGACAACTATGGCTACACCTTC
.,TRBJ1-5,.,TRBV7-8,CASSIDLLDILSNQPQHF,TGTGCCAGCAGCATAGACCTCCTTGACATTCTGAGCAATCAGCCCCAGCATTTT
.,TRBJ2-7,.,TRBV5-4,CASSLGRPWDEQYF,TGTGCCAGCAGCTTGGGGAGACCCTGGGACGAGCAGTACTTC
.,TRBJ2-1,.,TRBV10-3,CAISEGLTPGEQFF,TGTGCCATCAGTGAAGGACTTACCCCGGGTGAGCAGTTCTTC
TRBD1,TRBJ2-7,.,TRBV5-4,CASSSGTGTFDEQYF,TGTGCCAGCAGCTCCGGGACAGGGACTTTCGACGAGCAGTACTTC
.,TRBJ1-3,.,TRBV5-1,CASSASGHPGNTIYF,TGCGCCAGCAGCGCCTCGGGACACCCTGGAAACACCATATATTTT
.,TRBJ2-5,.,TRBV27,CASSSGERASGETQYF,TGTGCCAGCAGCTCCGGGGAGAGGGCCAGCGGAGAGACCCAGTACTTC
TRBD1,TRBJ1-4,.,TRBV28,CASIKGASEKLFF,TGTGCCAGCATTAAGGGGGCGAGCGAAAAACTGTTTTTT
TRBD1,TRBJ1-3,.,TRBV7-9,CASSLPRPGPGGGNTIYF,TGTGCCAGCAGCTTACCGAGACCAGGTCCAGGGGGGGGAAACACCATATATTTT
.,TRBJ2-3,.,TRBV27,CASSPDRNTDTQYF,TGTGCCAGCAGTCCCGACAGAAACACAGATACGCAGTATTTT
.,TRBJ1-1,.,TRBV4-1,CASSRQEHTEAFF,TGCGCCAGCAGCCGACAGGAGCACACTGAAGCTTTCTTT
.,TRBJ1-4,.,TRBV6-5,CASSQGNEKLFF,TGTGCCAGCAGTCAGGGGAATGAAAAACTGTTTTTT
TRBD1,TRBJ1-1,few,TRBV2,CASSDDRGRNTEAFF,TGTGCCAGCAGTGACGACAGGGGGCGTAACACTGAAGCTTTCTTT
.,TRBJ2-3,once,TRBV18,CASSPPSRELQYF,TGTGCCAGCTCACCACCGTCTCGGGAGTTGCAGTATTTT
TRBD2,TRBJ2-7,.,TRBV7-6,CASSPQAGPYEQYF,TGTGCCAGCAGCCCGCAAGCGGGACCCTACGAGCAGTACTTC
TRBD1,TRBJ1-1,.,TRBV11-2,CASSLLEPGGRNTEAFF,TGTGCCAGCAGCTTATTAGAGCCAGGGGGCAGGAACACTGAAGCTTTCTTT
.,TRBJ1-5,.,TRBV25-1,CASSDGGVSGNQPQHF,TGTGCCAGCAGTGATGGGGGGGTAAGTGGCAATCAGCCCCAGCATTTT
TRBD1,TRBJ2-7,once,TRBV6-8,CASRSGQSAYEQYF,TGTGCCAGCAGATCGGGACAGAGCGCCTACGAGCAGTACTTC
.,TRBJ2-6,.,TRBV28,CASSLIRGTGANVLTF,TGTGCCAGCAGTTTAATCAGGGGAACTGGGGCCAACGTCCTGACTTTC
.,TRBJ1-3,.,TRBV9,CASSVDSGFSGNTIYF,TGTGCCAGCAGCGTAGATTCCGGGTTCTCTGGAAACACCATATATTTT
.,TRBJ1-4,.,TRBV30,CAWSQGSDEKLFF,TGTGCCTGGAGCCAGGGGTCAGATGAAAAACTGTTTTTT
TRBD2,TRBJ2-1,.,TRBV12-3/TRBV12-4,CASGTSGYNEQFF,TGTGCCAGCGGGACTAGCGGTTACAATGAGCAGTTCTTC
.,TRBJ1-2,.,TRBV5-6,CASSLYSLPNYGYTF,TGTGCCAGCAGCTTGTACAGCTTACCTAACTATGGCTACACCTTC
.,TRBJ2-7,few,TRBV6-5,CASTAGAYEQYF,TGTGCCAGCACGGCAGGGGCTTACGAGCAGTACTTC
.,TRBJ1-1,.,TRBV6-5,CASSRDWQNTEAFF,TGTGCCAGCAGTAGGGACTGGCAGAACACTGAAGCTTTCTTT
.,TRBJ2-2,.,TRBV3-1/TRBV3-2,CASSQRQGITGELFF,TGTGCCAGCAGCCAACGCCAGGGAATCACCGGGGAGCTGTTTTTT
TRBD2,TRBJ2-7,.,TRBV5-1,CASSFRLAGDSEQYF,TGCGCCAGCAGCTTCCGACTAGCGGGAGATAGTGAGCAGTACTTC
TRBD1,TRBJ1-1,.,TRBV29-1,CSLDRGLNTEAFF,TGCAGCTTAGACAGGGGTCTGAACACTGAAGCTTTCTTT
TRBD2,TRBJ2-1,.,TRBV6-5,CASRLAGAPGQFF,TGTGCCAGCAGGTTAGCGGGAGCCCCTGGGCAGTTCTTC
TRBD1,TRBJ1-3,.,TRBV5-1,CASSADRGSLDTIYF,TGCGCCAGCAGCGCCGACAGGGGATCTCTTGACACCATATATTTT
.,TRBJ2-1,.,TRBV5-1,CASSPNSIEQFF,TGCGCCAGCAGCCCCAACAGTATAGAGCAGTTCTTC
.,TRBJ2-1,.,TRBV6-2/TRBV6-3,CASSYSPSHEQFF,TGTGCCAGCAGTTATAGCCCTAGCCATGAGCAGTTCTTC
.,TRBJ2-3,.,TRBV27,CASSLGAYGADTQYF,TGTGCCAGCAGTTTAGGGGCCTACGGAGCAGATACGCAGTATTTT
TRBD2,TRBJ2-7,.,TRBV5-5,CASSLRLAGPGDF,TGTGCCAGCAGCTTGCGACTAGCGGGACCCGGGGACTTC
.,TRBJ2-7,.,TRBV3-1/TRBV3-2,CASSPWGRTTYEQYF,TGTGCCAGCAGCCCCTGGGGGCGGACGACCTACGAGCAGTACTTC
TRBD1,TRBJ2-5,once,TRBV12-5,CASVLFALLDRGETQYF,TGTGCTAGTGTCCTCTTCGCCCTATTGGACAGGGGTGAGACCCAGTACTTC
.,TRBJ2-2,.,TRBV30,CAWSEEGGGTGELFF,TGTGCCTGGAGTGAAGAGGGAGGAGGGACCGGGGAGCTGTTTTTT
TRBD2,TRBJ2-7,few,TRBV10-3,CATGLAGYEQYF,TGTGCCACGGGACTAGCGGGCTACGAGCAGTACTTC
TRBD1,TRBJ1-2,.,TRBV2,CASRASAQGAKGYTF,TGTGCCAGCAGGGCCAGCGCCCAGGGGGCGAAGGGCTACACCTTC